A selection of T cell receptor beta chains follows, all from one sample in a study of blood T cell repertoires in COVID-19. Assay: immunoSEQ multiplex PCR; the TCRdb copy retains only in-frame clones and omits some. This sample has approximately 210,000 clones, with over 75% found just once. Sequencing was performed on peripheral blood. These receptors were taken from a human donor in a cohort sampled during active COVID-19. CDR3s include the opening cysteine and the closing phenylalanine or tryptophan. The D gene is left open where the match is weak. The size field is filled for only some rows; it gives once, few, many or a size class.

TRBD2	TRBV4-2	TRBJ2-7	-	CASSQGGAGTSLAEQYF	TGTGCCAGCAGCCAAGGAGGGGCCGGGACTAGCCTCGCCGAGCAGTACTTC
TRBD1	TRBV11-3	TRBJ1-2	-	CASSLDHRTGLGGYTF	TGTGCCAGCAGCTTAGATCACCGGACAGGGTTGGGTGGCTACACCTTC
-	TRBV6-1	TRBJ1-4	-	CASSEASEKLFF	TGTGCCAGCAGTGAGGCCAGTGAAAAACTGTTTTTT
-	TRBV6-6	TRBJ2-2	once	CASSPLNTGELFF	TGTGCCAGCAGCCCCCTCAACACCGGGGAGCTGTTTTTT
-	TRBV6-5	TRBJ1-5	-	CASRPGGGGQPQHF	TGTGCCAGCAGACCTGGGGGGGGCGGTCAGCCCCAGCATTTT
-	TRBV5-4	TRBJ2-7	-	CASSLKDSRFYEQYF	TGTGCCAGCAGCCTCAAGGACTCACGCTTCTACGAGCAGTACTTC
TRBD2	TRBV10-2	TRBJ2-1	-	CASSRSGLAGGPSSYNEQFF	TGCGCCAGCAGCCGAAGCGGACTAGCGGGAGGTCCCAGCTCCTACAATGAGCAGTTCTTC
-	TRBV7-9	TRBJ2-1	-	CASSLREPYNEQFF	TGTGCCAGCAGCTTACGGGAGCCCTACAATGAGCAGTTCTTC
TRBD1	TRBV2	TRBJ1-5	-	CASRKSFTGGNQPQHF	TGTGCCAGCAGGAAAAGCTTTACAGGGGGAAATCAGCCCCAGCATTTT
-	TRBV5-5	TRBJ1-1	-	CASSLAVEAFF	TGTGCCAGCAGCTTGGCGGTAGAAGCTTTCTTT
-	TRBV27	TRBJ2-7	-	CASSLSWGTSRSYEQYF	TGTGCCAGCAGTTTATCGTGGGGGACTTCCCGCTCCTACGAGCAGTACTTC
TRBD2	TRBV27	TRBJ2-7	-	CASSFGGSSYEQYF	TGTGCCAGCAGTTTTGGCGGGAGCTCCTACGAGCAGTACTTC
TRBD1	TRBV2	TRBJ1-2	-	CASSDLSGGNYGYTF	TGTGCCAGCAGTGATCTGTCAGGGGGCAACTATGGCTACACCTTC
TRBD2	TRBV5-3	TRBJ2-7	-	CARSLGTSGRAQGEQYF	TGTGCCAGAAGCTTGGGGACTAGCGGGAGGGCGCAGGGAGAGCAGTACTTC
-	TRBV5-1	TRBJ2-7	-	CASSSGIYEQYF	TGCGCCAGCAGCTCGGGGATCTACGAGCAGTACTTC
-	TRBV11-1	TRBJ1-1	-	CASSEQWNTEAFF	TGTGCCAGCAGCGAGCAATGGAACACTGAAGCTTTCTTT
-	TRBV7-8	TRBJ1-4	once	CASSLVSGNVREKLFF	TGTGCCAGCAGCTTAGTATCCGGGAACGTTCGAGAAAAACTGTTTTTT
-	TRBV7-2	TRBJ2-7	-	CASSIQGGPGYEQYF	TGTGCCAGCAGCATACAGGGGGGGCCGGGGTACGAGCAGTACTTC
TRBD2	TRBV30	TRBJ2-1	-	CAWRGTSGRLNEQFF	TGTGCCTGGAGGGGGACTAGCGGGAGATTGAATGAGCAGTTCTTC